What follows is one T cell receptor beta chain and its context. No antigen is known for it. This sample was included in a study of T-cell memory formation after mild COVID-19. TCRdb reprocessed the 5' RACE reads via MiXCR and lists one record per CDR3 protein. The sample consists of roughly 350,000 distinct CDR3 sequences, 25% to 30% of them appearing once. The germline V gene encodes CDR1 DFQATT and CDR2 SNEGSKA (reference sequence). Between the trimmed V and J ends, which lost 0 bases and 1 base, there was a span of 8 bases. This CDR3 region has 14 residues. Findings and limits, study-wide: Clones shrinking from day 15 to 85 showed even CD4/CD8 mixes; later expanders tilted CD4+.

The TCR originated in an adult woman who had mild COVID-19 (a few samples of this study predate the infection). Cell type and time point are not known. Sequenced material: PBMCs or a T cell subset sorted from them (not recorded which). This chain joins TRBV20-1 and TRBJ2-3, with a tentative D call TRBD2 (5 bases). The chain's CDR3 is CSARDWGGTDTQYF. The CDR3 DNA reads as TGCAGTGCTAGAGACTGGGGAGGCACAGATACGCAGTATTTT.